This T cell receptor (beta chain) was sequenced during a study of Ad26.COV2.S vaccination and SARS-CoV-2 variants. Study-wide background: Into the muscle, Ad26.COV2.S was dosed once or twice, 56 days apart.

Germline V lookup: CDR1 SQVTM, CDR2 ANQGSEA. The trim removed 7 bases at V and 4 bases at J, leaving 11 bases unmatched. This CDR3 is built from 17 residues. Clones were sequenced by immunoSEQ multiplex PCR, and TCRdb holds only the in-frame ones, with some missing. The repertoire includes 300,000 to 350,000 clones, 80% to 90% of them detected once, and around 5.3% sits in the top ten. Treatment given: around 19 received Ad26.COV2.S at low or high dose, single or two shots; 5 received placebo; per-sample allocation not given. Collection of samples fell on day 63 after the first vaccine or placebo injection.

This sequence originates from a person between 18 and 65 years old who received the Ad26.COV2.S COVID-19 vaccine or a placebo. The rearrangement links TRBV29-1 to TRBJ2-1; 15 nucleotides align to TRBD2. This sample comprised peripheral blood, obtained in a trial of Ad26.COV2.S vaccine versus placebo. The CDR3 loop is CSARTSGRAGVYNEQFF. CDR3 sequence (DNA): TGCAGCGCGCGGACTAGCGGGAGGGCCGGCGTGTACAATGAGCAGTTCTTC.